These 20 T cell receptor beta chains share one sample of origin, sequenced in a study of cytomegalovirus exposure and HLA in healthy donors. Amplification used 60 Vbeta primers and 13 Jbeta primers. Measured with immunoSEQ multiplex PCR; TCRdb has only the in-frame clones, and not every one. This repertoire includes about 64,000 clones. Sequences were obtained from PBMCs. The receptors here all came from a woman in her late teens or twenties in good health and CMV-seronegative.

The rearrangement joins TRBV12-5 to TRBJ2-7, with D possibly being TRBD2 (5 bases). Looked up from germline, CDR1 is LGHNT and CDR2 is FRNRAP. CDR3 length equals 13 residues. V dropped 5 bases and J dropped 3 bases, with 11 bases sitting between them. The CDR3 loop is CASGPGLIYEQYF. Written as DNA, the CDR3 is TGTGCTAGTGGTCCCGGACTGATCTACGAGCAGTACTTC.

V usage is TRBV30 and J usage is TRBJ2-3; the D gene is possibly TRBD1 (5 bases). CDR3 length: 13 amino acids. V was trimmed by 4 bases and J by 0 bases, leaving 8 bases between them. The V gene's germline CDR1 is GTSNPN and CDR2 SVGIG (reference sequence). The CDR3 sequence is CAWMGRSTDTQYF. In DNA form, the CDR3 reads TGTGCCTGGATGGGGCGAAGCACAGATACGCAGTATTTT.

The chain employs TRBV4-1 and TRBJ1-5, with D possibly TRBD1 on 5 matching bases. The germline V gene encodes CDR1 MGHRA and CDR2 YSYEKL. This CDR3 has 15 residues. V lost 0 bases to trimming and J lost 8 bases, with 14 bases between them. The CDR3 sequence: CASSQDPQGPEPQHF. CDR3 in DNA: TGCGCCAGCAGCCAAGATCCTCAGGGCCCTGAGCCCCAGCATTTT.

J is TRBJ1-2 and V is TRBV27, with D possibly being TRBD1 (6 bases). Germline assignment: CDR1 MNHEY and CDR2 SMNVEV (reference sequence). This CDR3 comprises 13 residues. V was trimmed by 3 bases and J by 5 bases, leaving 10 bases between them. CDR3: CASSFGGPYGYTF. CDR3 nucleotides: TGTGCCAGCAGTTTTGGGGGCCCTTATGGCTACACCTTC.

This chain links TRBV25-1 with TRBJ1-1, with TRBD1 identical over 7 bases. The germline gives CDR1 MGHDK, CDR2 SYGVNS. The CDR3 consists of 14 residues. The ends lost 5 bases at V and 2 bases at J; junction bases unmatched: 5. The CDR3 DNA reads TGTGCCAGCAGTAATTGGGACAGAAACACTGAAGCTTTCTTT. Translating gives CASSNWDRNTEAFF.

The chain joins TRBV27 to TRBJ1-2, with D perhaps matching TRBD1 (6 bases). Germline V gene sequence: CDR1 MNHEY, CDR2 SMNVEV (reference sequence). This CDR3 spans 15 amino acids. V lost 0 bases and J 8 bases, leaving 16 bases between the germline ends. The CDR3 DNA is TGTGCCAGCAGTTTATCCCCCCCAGGGGCGGGCGGCTACACCTTC. It encodes CASSLSPPGAGGYTF.

This chain uses TRBV10-3 with TRBJ2-7, with 7 bases fitting TRBD1. Germline lookup yields CDR1 ENHRY and CDR2 SYGVKD. After removal of 10 bases from V and 5 bases from J, the junction contained 8 bases not matched to a gene. The CDR3 contains 12 residues. The CDR3 loop is CATRVGGHEQYF. For the CDR3, the DNA is TGTGCCACCCGCGTAGGGGGCCACGAGCAGTACTTC.

This rearrangement joins TRBV11-3 to TRBJ2-7, with a possible D match to TRBD2 (6 bases). This CDR3 is 16 amino acids long. Germline loops: CDR1 SGHNT, CDR2 YENEEA. V lost 0 bases and J 3 bases, leaving 15 bases between the germline ends. Here the CDR3 DNA reads TGTGCCAGCAGCTTAGATCCGCGGACGGGGGACTACGAGCAGTACTTC. Its protein is CASSLDPRTGDYEQYF.

CDR3 protein: CASQSAGEVNEQFF. The CDR3 nucleotides are TGTGCCAGCCAGTCAGCGGGGGAGGTCAATGAGCAGTTCTTC. V is TRBV6-6 and J is TRBJ2-1, with 8 nucleotides matching TRBD2. The CDR3 sequence is 14 residues long. V lost 8 bases, J lost 6 bases, and 9 bases stayed unmatched. Per the germline V gene, CDR1 is MNHNY and CDR2 is SVGAGI (reference sequence).

V gene TRBV11-3 combines with J gene TRBJ2-7; D unclear. Trimming took off 5 bases at V and 0 bases at J, with 11 bases between the two ends. Germline V CDR1 and CDR2: SGHNT, YENEEA. The CDR3 consists of 14 residues. CDR3 in DNA: TGTGCCAGCAGCAACGTGCAGGTCTCCTACGAGCAGTACTTC. Translated: CASSNVQVSYEQYF.

The CDR3 DNA reads as TGTGCCAGAAGTCAGGACAGTATATGGTCTATCTATTCACCCCTCCACTTT. Translated: CARSQDSIWSIYSPLHF. This chain uses TRBV5-3 with TRBJ1-6; TRBD1 might be the D (6 bases). TRBV5-3 counts as an open reading frame of uncertain function. The CDR3 covers 17 residues. V gave up 5 bases and J gave up 8 bases, with 23 bases separating them.

The chain couples TRBV6-5 to TRBJ2-1, with 8 bases identical to TRBD2. CDR1 and CDR2 (germline): MNHEY, SVGAGI. The ends lost 3 bases at V and 5 bases at J; junction bases unmatched: 9. The length of the CDR3 is 16 residues. The CDR3 sequence is CASSYLSPGGDNEQFF. CDR3 coding DNA: TGTGCCAGCAGTTATTTGTCCCCGGGAGGGGACAATGAGCAGTTCTTC.

This chain uses TRBV2 with TRBJ1-1, with D perhaps matching TRBD1 (5 bases). Per the germline V gene, CDR1 is SNHLY and CDR2 is FYNNEI. The CDR3 runs to 17 residues. V lost 2 bases to trimming and J lost 0 bases, with 16 bases between them. The CDR3 DNA reads TGTGCCAGCAGTGAATGGATTCGGGGGAGCATGAACACTGAAGCTTTCTTT. Protein product: CASSEWIRGSMNTEAFF.

The chain links TRBV9 to TRBJ1-1, with D tentatively TRBD1 (5 bases). This CDR3 contains 13 residues. V lost 7 bases and J lost 3, with 13 bases in between. Germline assignment: CDR1 SGDLS and CDR2 YYNGEE. The CDR3 reads CASSQGLYTEAFF. CDR3 nucleotide sequence: TGTGCCAGCTCTCAGGGTTTGTACACTGAAGCTTTCTTT.

The V and J genes are TRBV10-2 and TRBJ1-5, with TRBD1 identical over 7 bases. The CDR3 sequence is 13 residues long. The V gene end was trimmed by 1 base and the J gene end by 10 bases; junction bases not matched to a gene: 4. Germline V gene data show CDR1 as WSHSY and CDR2 as SAAADI. CDR3 loop: CASSEYQGGPQHF. The CDR3 nucleotides are TGCGCCAGCAGTGAGTATCAGGGGGGACCCCAGCATTTT.

The rearrangement links TRBV5-1 to TRBJ1-2; TRBD1 agrees at 7 bases. The CDR3 loop spans 13 amino acids. The germline V gene has CDR1 SGHRS and CDR2 YFSETQ. The V gene end was trimmed by 0 bases and the J gene end by 6 bases; junction bases not matched to a gene: 2. The CDR3 region is CASSLGRGDGYTF. Here the CDR3 DNA reads TGCGCCAGCAGCTTGGGCAGGGGGGATGGCTACACCTTC.

V is TRBV20-1 and J is TRBJ1-2; no reliable D call. Trimming left V 3 bases short and J 8 bases short, with 7 bases between. The CDR3 length is 10 residues. Germline values: CDR1 DFQATT, CDR2 SNEGSKA (reference sequence). DNA of the CDR3: TGCAGTGCTAGTCGGTCCGGCTACACCTTC. It translates to CSASRSGYTF.

The V call is TRBV27, the J call TRBJ2-2, with TRBD1 as a possible D gene (6 bases). The CDR3 runs 14 residues. V lost 6 bases and J lost 7, with 15 bases in between. Germline loops: CDR1 MNHEY, CDR2 SMNVEV (reference sequence). The CDR3 sequence: CASRPSTGHGELFF. The CDR3 DNA reads as TGTGCCAGCAGACCCTCGACAGGCCACGGGGAGCTGTTTTTT.

The chain has TRBV2 and TRBJ2-7; TRBD1 is a possible D gene (5 bases). The CDR3 is made up of 13 amino acids. The V end lost 8 bases, the J end lost 6 bases, and 17 bases lay between the germline ends. From germline, CDR1 is SNHLY and CDR2 FYNNEI. This CDR3 reads CASERTRSGEQYF. The DNA for the CDR3 is TGTGCCAGCGAAAGGACACGTTCGGGCGAGCAGTACTTC. The full variable domain, with the rest looked up from reference TRBV2 and TRBJ2-7, is EPEVTQTPSHQVTQMGQEVILRCVPISNHLYFYWYRQILGQKVEFLVSFYNNEISEKSEIFDDQFSVERPDGSNFTLKIRSTKLEDSAMYFCASERTRSGEQYFGPGTRLTVT.

The gene calls are TRBV27 and TRBJ1-5; 7 bases agree with TRBD1. The CDR3 has 19 amino acids. The germline V gene encodes CDR1 MNHEY and CDR2 SMNVEV (reference sequence). The junction had 15 bases not matched to a gene; V was cut back by 3 bases and J by 1 base. Here the CDR3 DNA reads TGTGCCAGCAGTTTCCCCCGAGGGGGAGGACAGGAGAGCAATCAGCCCCAGCATTTT. It specifies CASSFPRGGGQESNQPQHF.